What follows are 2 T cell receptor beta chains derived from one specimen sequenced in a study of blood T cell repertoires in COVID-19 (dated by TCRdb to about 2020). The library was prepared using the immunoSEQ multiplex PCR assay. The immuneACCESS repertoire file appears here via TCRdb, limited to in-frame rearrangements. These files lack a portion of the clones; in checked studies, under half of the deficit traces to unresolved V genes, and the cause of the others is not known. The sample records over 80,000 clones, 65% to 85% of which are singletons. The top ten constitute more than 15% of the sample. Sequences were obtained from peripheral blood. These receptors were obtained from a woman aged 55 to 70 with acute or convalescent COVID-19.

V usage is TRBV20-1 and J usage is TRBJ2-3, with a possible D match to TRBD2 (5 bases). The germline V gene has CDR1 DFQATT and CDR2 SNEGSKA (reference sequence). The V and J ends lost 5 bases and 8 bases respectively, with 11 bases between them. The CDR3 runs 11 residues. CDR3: CSAPAGGTQYF. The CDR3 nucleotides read TGCAGTGCTCCTGCCGGAGGTACGCAGTATTTT.

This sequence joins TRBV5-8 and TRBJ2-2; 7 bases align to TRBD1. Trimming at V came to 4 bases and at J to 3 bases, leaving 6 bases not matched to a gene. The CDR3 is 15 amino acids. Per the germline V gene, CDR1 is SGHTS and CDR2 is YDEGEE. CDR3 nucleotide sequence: TGTGCCAGCAGCCTTGGGACAGCTGACACCGGGGAGCTGTTTTTT. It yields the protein CASSLGTADTGELFF.